This paragraph covers one TCR beta chain sequence. Germline V gene sequence: CDR1 KGHDR, CDR2 SFDVKD. V shed 4 bases and J 1 base; nucleotides not matched to a gene: 3. The CDR3 loop spans 16 amino acids. The data are from a study of T-cell memory formation after mild COVID-19. TCRdb fed the 5' RACE reads into MiXCR, producing one record per CDR3 protein. The table shows 450,000 to 650,000 distinct CDR3 sequences, with about a sixth occurring only once. The J gene is TRBJ2-2, the V gene TRBV24-1; 9 positions agree with TRBD2. The specimen was PBMCs or a T cell subset sorted from them (not recorded which). This receptor was identified in an adult woman who had mild COVID-19 (a few samples of this study predate the infection). Cell type and time point are not known. Here the CDR3 reads CATSDTSGRNTGELFF. The DNA for the CDR3 is TGTGCCACCAGTGACACTAGCGGGCGGAACACCGGGGAGCTGTTTTTT.